These 5 T cell receptor beta chains came from one sample sequenced in a study of T cell responses to AZD1222 COVID-19 vaccine. Sequencing used immunoSEQ multiplex PCR; TCRdb keeps in-frame clones, though not all of them. Among about 60,000 clones listed, over 75% were seen once. Material: peripheral blood, obtained on day 0 of AZD1222 vaccination. The receptors here all came from an adult in good health.

The V call is TRBV7-9, the J call TRBJ1-2; weak D call: TRBD1 (5 bases). The CDR3 has 14 amino acids. Trimming took off 0 bases at V and 8 bases at J, with 13 bases between the two ends. CDR1 and CDR2 from the germline V gene are SEHNR and FQNEAQ (reference sequence). CDR3 nucleotides: TGTGCCAGCAGCTTAGCTCAGGGTCACGGGGGCTACACCTTC. Amino acids: CASSLAQGHGGYTF.

The chain has TRBV27 and TRBJ1-2; TRBD1 might be the D (6 bases). CDR1 MNHEY and CDR2 SMNVEV come from the germline V gene (reference sequence). V lost 5 bases and J 5 bases, leaving 12 bases between the germline ends. This CDR3 region has 13 residues. CDR3 coding DNA: TGTGCCAGCAGTATAGGGGGGGCGTATGGCTACACCTTC. Residues: CASSIGGAYGYTF.

The sample holds one count of this clone. The chain has TRBV24-1 and TRBJ1-1; D unclear. The CDR3 is 13 residues long. Germline assignment: CDR1 KGHDR and CDR2 SFDVKD. The V gene lost 12 bases and the J gene lost 1 base, with 14 bases spanning the gap. DNA of the CDR3: TGTGCCGTCAAGGGATTAGGGAACACTGAAGCTTTCTTT. Its protein is CAVKGLGNTEAFF.

The gene calls are TRBV6-1 and TRBJ2-3; tentatively, D is TRBD1 or TRBD2 (5 bases each). Trimming stripped 4 bases from V and 1 base from J, with 18 bases between. Germline CDR1 is MNHNS and CDR2 is SASEGT. The CDR3 sequence is 17 residues long. The CDR3 nucleotides are TGTGCCAGCAGTGTTGGGGGAGCTGGTGGGGGCACAGATACGCAGTATTTT. Translation gives CASSVGGAGGGTDTQYF.

The chain has TRBV7-8 and TRBJ2-2; TRBD2 aligns across 11 bases. Germline assignment: CDR1 SGHVS and CDR2 FQNEAQ. The J segment lost 1 base and the V segment lost 3 bases, leaving 4 bases of the junction unmatched. The CDR3 runs to 17 residues. The CDR3 region is CASSFGSGRGNTGELFF. CDR3 nucleotides: TGTGCCAGCAGCTTTGGTAGCGGGAGGGGGAACACCGGGGAGCTGTTTTTT.